The 15 T cell receptor beta chains below come from one sample, sequenced in a study of regulatory T cells in long-lasting Graves disease. For TCR beta, libraries came from iRepertoire HTBI primers and Arm-PCR of CDR3 regions. From the multiplex PCR reads, TCRdb called clonotypes with MiXCR, one entry per CDR3 protein. The table has under 450,000 distinct CDR3 sequences, around 20% seen once. The time point was: persistent/refractory GD, antithyroid drugs over 5 years with positive TRAb. RNA extracted from PBMCs served as the sequencing template. The source was peripheral blood mononuclear cells (PBMCs), collected when the disease was refractory, from a patient treated with antithyroid drugs. The receptors originated from a female donor with Graves disease.

The table lists this clonotype with a few counts. The chain uses TRBV5-1 and TRBJ2-2; D gene unclear. V shed 1 base and J shed 3 bases, with 7 bases lying between them. The CDR3 is made up of 14 amino acids. Germline V gene lookup returns CDR1 SGHRS and CDR2 YFSETQ. As DNA, the CDR3 is TGCGCCAGCAGCTTGTCGGCTCACACCGGGGAGCTGTTTTTT. It is translated as CASSLSAHTGELFF.

The CDR3 DNA reads as TGTGCCAGCAGCTCCCTAGCGGGAGGGGAATCGAATGAGCAGTTCTTC. The encoded protein is CASSSLAGGESNEQFF. This rearrangement joins TRBV7-2 to TRBJ2-1; 12 bases line up with TRBD2. V dropped 4 bases and J dropped 7; count of bases not matched to a gene: 8. Germline loops: CDR1 SGHTA, CDR2 FQGNSA. The CDR3 covers 16 residues.

This clonotype was seen repeatedly, ten times or more. The chain uses TRBV2 and TRBJ2-5; tentatively, D is TRBD2 (5 bases). Germline V CDR1 and CDR2: SNHLY, FYNNEI. The CDR3 is made up of 14 amino acids. Deletions cut 8 bases from V and 5 bases from J, with 18 bases between. The CDR3 spells CASGRELVAETQYF. CDR3 DNA sequence: TGTGCCAGCGGAAGAGAACTAGTTGCGGAGACCCAGTACTTC.

There are many counts of this clonotype. CDR3 in DNA: TGTGCCAGCAGTCAGGGGGCGGCTCAGCCCCAGCATTTT. Its translation is CASSQGAAQPQHF. The gene calls are TRBV6-1 and TRBJ1-5; TRBD1 matches 8 bases. The V segment lost 5 bases and the J segment 6 bases; nucleotides outside the gene matches: 3. This CDR3 contains 13 residues. CDR1 MNHNS and CDR2 SASEGT come from the germline V gene.

The genes are TRBV6-1 and TRBJ1-2; D remains ambiguous. Looked up from germline, CDR1 is MNHNS and CDR2 is SASEGT. This CDR3 comprises 15 residues. V was cut by 4 bases and J by 6 bases, with 18 bases left in between. For the CDR3, the DNA is TGTGCCAGCAGTGGCCCGCCGTCCCTTCGGCATGGCTACACCTTC. Translated, it gives CASSGPPSLRHGYTF.

The gene calls are TRBV29-1 and TRBJ2-5, with D unclear. Looked up from germline, CDR1 is SQVTM and CDR2 is ANQGSEA. The CDR3 runs to 14 residues. V lost 2 bases, J lost 1 base, and 11 bases lay in between. The CDR3 DNA follows: TGCAGCGTTGAACACCTAGACCCCCAAGAGACCCAGTACTTC. Its protein product is CSVEHLDPQETQYF.

This chain joins TRBV2 and TRBJ2-3; 8 bases are a match to TRBD2. The CDR3 covers 13 residues. Losses at the gene ends were 5 bases for V and 3 bases for J; bases not matched to a gene: 1. Germline CDR1 and CDR2: SNHLY and FYNNEI. The CDR3 region is CASSSGRTDTQYF. In nucleotides, the CDR3 is TGTGCCAGCAGTAGCGGGAGAACAGATACGCAGTATTTT. Filled out from reference TRBV2 and TRBJ2-3, the complete variable domain reads EPEVTQTPSHQVTQMGQEVILRCVPISNHLYFYWYRQILGQKVEFLVSFYNNEISEKSEIFDDQFSVERPDGSNFTLKIRSTKLEDSAMYFCASSSGRTDTQYFGPGTRLTVL.

In this sample, this clonotype turned up many times. The rearrangement joins TRBV11-2 to TRBJ2-7, with 10 bases matching TRBD2. CDR3 length: 15 amino acids. Germline V lookup: CDR1 SGHAT, CDR2 FQNNGV. V shed 5 bases, J shed 1 base, and the junction held 5 bases outside the gene matches. CDR3 DNA: TGTGCCAGCAGCCCCGCTAGCGGGGGTTCCTACGAGCAGTACTTC. It is translated as CASSPASGGSYEQYF.

This clonotype has at least ten counts. The rearrangement links TRBV7-2 to TRBJ1-1; D perhaps matches TRBD1 (6 bases). Germline V gene lookup returns CDR1 SGHTA and CDR2 FQGNSA. The V end was cut by 3 bases, the J end by 2 bases, with 16 bases between. The CDR3 is 16 residues long. The CDR3 DNA is TGTGCCAGCAGCTTCGGCCCGGCCGGGGGCAACACTGAAGCTTTCTTT. Amino acids: CASSFGPAGGNTEAFF.

This clonotype was seen ten or more times. The chain couples TRBV7-3 to TRBJ2-2; the D is unclear. V dropped 2 bases and J dropped 7 bases, with 14 bases sitting between them. The CDR3 loop spans 15 amino acids. Germline lookup yields CDR1 SGHTA and CDR2 FQGTGA. The CDR3 here is CASSLYGLGGGELFF. In DNA form, the CDR3 reads TGTGCCAGCAGCTTATATGGCTTAGGCGGCGGGGAGCTGTTTTTT.

A few counts support this clonotype. The CDR3 coding sequence is TGTGCCAGCATCTCCCGGCGGGGGACCTACGAGCAGTACTTC. Translating it yields CASISRRGTYEQYF. V and J are TRBV6-1 and TRBJ2-7, with 7 bases aligning to TRBD2. CDR3 size: 14 residues. The ends lost 7 bases at V and 2 bases at J; junction bases unmatched: 8. Germline-derived CDR1 and CDR2 are MNHNS and SASEGT.

The chain is built from TRBV7-8 and TRBJ1-1; tentative D call: TRBD1 (6 bases). This CDR3 comprises 16 residues. Germline values: CDR1 SGHVS, CDR2 FQNEAQ. V lost 0 bases to trimming and J lost 11 bases, with 22 bases between them. CDR3 in amino acids: CASSLAVTGKEQRAFF. DNA for the CDR3: TGTGCCAGCAGCTTAGCGGTGACAGGTAAAGAACAGAGGGCTTTCTTT.

The J gene is TRBJ1-2, the V gene TRBV2; 7 bases match TRBD1. Germline V CDR1 and CDR2: SNHLY, FYNNEI. The V segment lost 5 bases and the J segment 6 bases; nucleotides outside the gene matches: 6. The CDR3 extends over 13 amino acids. CDR3 in amino acids: CASSTRQGDGYTF. CDR3 DNA: TGTGCCAGCAGTACCCGACAGGGAGATGGCTACACCTTC.

As concerns this clonotype: A clone one base away is much larger, so this may be a read error. This CDR3 is missing its conserved last phenylalanine or tryptophan, likely due to a read error. This chain uses TRBV20-1 with TRBJ1-1; D unclear. This CDR3 comprises 13 residues. Germline V CDR1 and CDR2: DFQATT, SNEGSKA (reference sequence). V lost 3 bases, J lost 1 base, and 9 bases lay in between. The CDR3 nucleotides are TGCAGTGCTAGGGTTAGTCAGAACACTGAAGCTTTCTCT. The encoded protein is CSARVSQNTEAFS.

The V call is TRBV7-2, the J call TRBJ1-2; TRBD1 aligns across 9 bases. The CDR3 totals 14 residues. Germline values: CDR1 SGHTA, CDR2 FQGNSA. V shed 6 bases and J 6 bases; nucleotides not matched to a gene: 8. CDR3 in DNA: TGTGCCAGCAGTCAAACCCGACAGGGGGATGGCTACACCTTC. Its protein product is CASSQTRQGDGYTF.